Listed here are 21 T cell receptor beta chains from one sample, sequenced in a study of T cells in Graves' hyperthyroidism and ophthalmopathy (dated by TCRdb to the late 2010s). Libraries were prepared through multiplex PCR. TCRdb records Illumina HiSeq 2000 as the sequencer. The TCR beta CDR3 regions were amplified from RNA transcripts. A first-round RT-PCR of the TCR CDR3 used the HTBI primer set with the Qiagen OneStep RT-PCR kit. TCRdb itself trimmed the public reads at Q25 with fastp, ran MiXCR and retained productive beta chains. For every CDR3 protein sequence, its rows merge into one entry that carries the most common genes and DNA. For this sample there are roughly 720,000 distinct CDR3 sequences; 15% to 20% appear just once. In total, the top ten clones hold roughly 15% of the sample. The sample taken for sequencing was blood. These receptors originate from a man aged 45 to 65 with Graves' hyperthyroidism.

This clonotype was detected a few times. CDR3 in DNA: TGTGCCAGCAGCTTAAGGCAGGGGGTAGGGGCCGGGGAGCTGTTTTTT. Protein sequence: CASSLRQGVGAGELFF. This chain uses TRBV7-2 with TRBJ2-2, with TRBD1 identical over 7 bases. Germline V gives CDR1 SGHTA, CDR2 FQGNSA. The CDR3 is made up of 16 amino acids. V was pared by 2 bases and J by 6 bases, with 9 bases of the junction left unmatched.

The table lists this clonotype with a few counts. CDR3 DNA sequence: TGTGCCAGCAGCTTAGGGTTGGGGGTAGATTCCTACGAGCAGTACTTC. The encoded protein is CASSLGLGVDSYEQYF. V gene TRBV7-2 combines with J gene TRBJ2-7, with D perhaps TRBD1 or TRBD2 (5 bases each). CDR3 size: 16 residues. The germline V and J ends were trimmed by 1 base and 1 base, with 14 bases remaining between them. Germline CDR1 and CDR2: SGHTA and FQGNSA.

Concerning this clonotype: Lacking the conserved final phenylalanine or tryptophan, this CDR3 likely reflects a read error. The CDR3 loop reads CASSIVEGGLAGVHEQYL. Written as DNA, the CDR3 is TGTGCCAGTAGTATAGTGGAAGGCGGTCTAGCGGGAGTCCACGAGCAGTACCTC. V gene TRBV19 combines with J gene TRBJ2-7; 10 bases match TRBD2. Losses at the gene ends were 1 base for V and 5 bases for J; bases not matched to a gene: 14. CDR1 and CDR2 from the germline V gene are LNHDA and SQIVND (reference sequence). This CDR3 spans 18 amino acids.

This clonotype was counted at least ten times. The chain has TRBV27 and TRBJ2-3, with 8 nucleotides matching TRBD2. Germline V lookup: CDR1 MNHEY, CDR2 SMNVEV (reference sequence). This CDR3 is built from 15 residues. V dropped 3 bases and J dropped 4; count of bases not matched to a gene: 6. Here the CDR3 reads CASSFTGGPSDTQYF. In DNA, the CDR3 is TGTGCCAGCAGTTTTACGGGAGGGCCATCAGATACGCAGTATTTT.

The chain couples TRBV19 to TRBJ2-3, with 7 positions matching TRBD1. The V gene's germline CDR1 is LNHDA and CDR2 SQIVND (reference sequence). After removal of 3 bases from V and 2 bases from J, the junction contained 5 bases not matched to a gene. The CDR3 is 15 amino acids. CDR3: CASSMTGYNTDTQYF. CDR3 DNA sequence: TGTGCCAGTAGTATGACAGGGTATAACACAGATACGCAGTATTTT.

This clonotype has only a few counts. The J gene is TRBJ1-5, the V gene TRBV18; 10 positions match TRBD1. From germline, CDR1 is KGHSH and CDR2 LQKENI. CDR3 length: 17 residues. J lost 0 bases, V lost 0 bases, and 2 bases had no gene match. The CDR3 nucleotides are TGTGCCAGCTCACCACCGGGACAGGGGAATAGCAATCAGCCCCAGCATTTT. It specifies CASSPPGQGNSNQPQHF.

This clonotype was detected ten times or more. This chain joins TRBV24-1 and TRBJ2-1, with TRBD2 identical over 10 bases. Looked up from germline, CDR1 is KGHDR and CDR2 is SFDVKD. The CDR3 length is 15 residues. The trim removed 3 bases at V and 7 bases at J, leaving 5 bases unmatched. CDR3 nucleotide sequence: TGTGCCACCAGTGATCCGGGACTAGCGAGGAATGAGCAGTTCTTC. Translated: CATSDPGLARNEQFF.

Many counts were recorded for this clonotype. This chain links TRBV28 with TRBJ1-2, with 7 bases fitting TRBD1. With V trimmed by 5 bases and J by 1 base, 7 bases remained unmatched. This CDR3 is 15 amino acids long. Germline V lookup: CDR1 MDHEN, CDR2 SYDVKM. The CDR3 nucleotides are TGTGCCAGCAGTCCAGGGGGGGTGAATAACTATGGCTACACCTTC. Translation: CASSPGGVNNYGYTF.

This chain uses TRBV7-9 with TRBJ2-5; D is uncertain. The CDR3 sequence is 14 residues long. Per the germline V gene, CDR1 is SEHNR and CDR2 is FQNEAQ (reference sequence). V was trimmed by 1 base and J by 2 bases, leaving 8 bases between them. The CDR3 sequence: CASSLEVLQETQYF. CDR3 bases: TGTGCCAGCAGCTTAGAGGTCCTACAAGAGACCCAGTACTTC.

The genes are TRBV4-1 and TRBJ2-6; no firm D call. This CDR3 contains 15 residues. Germline assignment: CDR1 MGHRA and CDR2 YSYEKL. Trimming left V 0 bases short and J 2 bases short, with 5 bases between. The CDR3 reads CASSQDITGANVLTF. CDR3 nucleotide sequence: TGCGCCAGCAGCCAAGATATCACTGGGGCCAACGTCCTGACTTTC.

This clonotype was seen many times. The rearrangement joins TRBV20-1 to TRBJ1-2; TRBD1 matches at 10 bases. Germline CDR1 and CDR2: DFQATT and SNEGSKA (reference sequence). V was clipped by 4 bases and J by 8 bases; unmatched bases: 10. The CDR3 contains 14 residues. CDR3 nucleotides: TGCAGTGCTACACCCGGGACAGGGGTCCGGGGCTACACCTTC. It specifies CSATPGTGVRGYTF.

In DNA form, the CDR3 reads TGTGCCAGCAGCCCTGGGACTAGCGGCCTAACCGGGGAGCTGTTTTTT. Residues: CASSPGTSGLTGELFF. The V gene is TRBV7-3, the J gene TRBJ2-2; 11 nucleotides agree with TRBD2. The CDR3 extends over 16 amino acids. Germline assignment: CDR1 SGHTA and CDR2 FQGTGA. V gave up 5 bases and J gave up 5 bases; unmatched junction bases: 7.

At least ten counts were recorded for this clonotype. The rearrangement links TRBV10-3 to TRBJ1-6; maybe TRBD1 (5 bases). Germline values: CDR1 ENHRY, CDR2 SYGVKD. Trimming left V 4 bases short and J 8 bases short, with 24 bases between. The CDR3 loop spans 18 amino acids. The CDR3 sequence is CAISGGGERVVNDSPLHF. CDR3 nucleotide sequence: TGTGCCATCAGTGGCGGGGGAGAAAGAGTCGTTAATGATTCACCCCTCCACTTT.

This clonotype was found many times. CDR3: CAWSHKGSSYEQYF. The DNA of the CDR3 is TGTGCCTGGAGTCACAAGGGTAGCTCCTACGAGCAGTACTTC. The chain links TRBV30 to TRBJ2-7; D unresolved. The CDR3 runs to 14 residues. CDR1 is GTSNPN, CDR2 SVGIG, per germline (reference sequence). The ends were cut back, 2 bases at V and 0 bases at J, with 11 bases in the middle.

This clonotype showed up many times. The chain recombines TRBV2 with TRBJ1-5; D is ambiguous. V lost 3 bases and J 8 bases, leaving 8 bases between the germline ends. CDR1 and CDR2 (germline): SNHLY, FYNNEI. This CDR3 spans 12 amino acids. DNA for the CDR3: TGTGCCAGCAGTGACAATTTCGAGCCCCAGCATTTT. Its protein is CASSDNFEPQHF.

This clonotype was counted ten times or more. The chain uses TRBV2 and TRBJ1-4; D is unclear. Trimming took off 2 bases at V and 11 bases at J, with 6 bases between the two ends. The CDR3 length is 11 residues. Germline V lookup: CDR1 SNHLY, CDR2 FYNNEI. The DNA for the CDR3 is TGTGCCAGCAGTGAATCGTGGAAACTGTTTTTT. It encodes CASSESWKLFF.

The genes are TRBV20-1 and TRBJ1-1; 10 bases fit TRBD1. The V gene's germline CDR1 is DFQATT and CDR2 SNEGSKA (reference sequence). Trimming at V came to 0 bases and at J to 5 bases, leaving 9 bases not matched to a gene. The CDR3 loop spans 16 amino acids. CDR3 loop: CSARDLGDRGITEAFF. CDR3 in DNA: TGCAGTGCTAGAGATCTTGGGGACAGGGGTATAACTGAAGCTTTCTTT.

With respect to this clonotype: The final CDR3 position lacks the conserved phenylalanine or tryptophan, pointing to a likely read error. This chain uses TRBV5-5 with TRBJ1-5; D is unresolved. Per germline, CDR1 SGHKS and CDR2 YYEKEE (reference sequence). This CDR3 is built from 14 residues. V lost 4 bases to trimming and J lost 6 bases, with 14 bases between them. The CDR3 loop reads CASSQATWGQPQHL. The DNA for the CDR3 is TGTGCCAGCAGCCAGGCCACCTGGGGTCAGCCCCAGCATCTT.

This clonotype appeared many times. The chain has TRBV14 and TRBJ2-3, with 11 bases aligning to TRBD2. CDR3 length: 17 amino acids. Per the germline V gene, CDR1 is SGHDN and CDR2 is FVKESK. Trimming at V came to 2 bases and at J to 0 bases, leaving 4 bases not matched to a gene. CDR3 nucleotide sequence: TGTGCCAGCAGCCAATGGTCTAGCGGGGGGAGCACAGATACGCAGTATTTT. Translated, it gives CASSQWSSGGSTDTQYF.

This clonotype was seen repeatedly, ten times or more. The genes are TRBV13 and TRBJ1-2; 7 nucleotides line up with TRBD1. There are 14 residues in the CDR3. CDR1 and CDR2 (germline): PRHDT, FYEKMQ (reference sequence). V was clipped by 5 bases and J by 3 bases; unmatched bases: 6. As DNA, the CDR3 is TGTGCCAGCAGCCAGGGACAGATTTACTATGGCTACACCTTC. This codes for CASSQGQIYYGYTF.

This clonotype was counted between two and nine times. A junction end diverges from the germline sequence, so it may reflect a read error. The CDR3 DNA reads as TGTGCCAGCAGCTTATACCCTGGACAGTCTATCCACTTC. This encodes CASSLYPGQSIHF. This sequence joins TRBV27 and TRBJ2-5, with D tentatively TRBD1 (6 bases). The CDR3 is 13 amino acids. Germline CDR1 MNHEY, CDR2 SMNVEV (reference sequence).